These 9 T cell receptor beta chains originate from one sample sequenced in a study of T cell repertoires in cytomegalovirus infection. These TCRs are of unknown antigen specificity. One entry per CDR3 protein results from TCRdb running MiXCR on the reads. The sample holds approximately 730,000 distinct CDR3 sequences, around 30% seen once. Material: cultured PBMCs, obtained from culture after CMV antigen stimulation. The receptors derive from a human donor in good health (CMV status not recorded). Some clones in this sample may be carry-over from other donors' samples.

This clonotype has a handful of counts. The CDR3 DNA is TGTGCCAGCAGCCCGAGGACAGGCCCTAACTCTGGAAACACCATATATTTT. It codes for CASSPRTGPNSGNTIYF. The chain recombines TRBV7-2 with TRBJ1-3, with 7 bases that match TRBD1. This CDR3 has 17 residues. CDR1 is SGHTA and CDR2 is FQGNSA in the germline V gene. V shed 5 bases and J 0 bases; nucleotides not matched to a gene: 10. The variable domain in full, with the rest retrieved from reference TRBV7-2 and TRBJ1-3, is GAGVSQSPSNKVTEKGKDVELRCDPISGHTALYWYRQSLGQGLEFLIYFQGNSAPDKSGLPSDRFSAERTGGSVSTLTIQRTQQEDSAVYLCASSPRTGPNSGNTIYFGEGSWLTVV.

This clonotype came up many times. V and J are TRBV7-2 and TRBJ2-7, with 12 nucleotides matching TRBD2. The CDR3 extends over 19 amino acids. Trimming cost V 0 bases and J 0 bases; bases outside gene matches: 9. The germline V gene encodes CDR1 SGHTA and CDR2 FQGNSA. CDR3 residues: CASSLAASGRGWSSYEQYF. CDR3 in DNA: TGTGCCAGCAGCTTAGCGGCTAGCGGGAGGGGCTGGAGCTCCTACGAGCAGTACTTC.

The chain recombines TRBV5-4 with TRBJ2-3; 13 nucleotides match TRBD2. Trimming at V came to 5 bases and at J to 6 bases, leaving 6 bases not matched to a gene. This CDR3 has 15 amino acids. Germline lookup yields CDR1 SGHNT and CDR2 YYREEE (reference sequence). The CDR3 sequence: CASRQLAGGPDTQYF. The CDR3 nucleotides read TGTGCCAGCAGGCAACTAGCGGGAGGGCCGGATACGCAGTATTTT.

This clonotype was seen a handful of times. The chain employs TRBV7-2 and TRBJ2-1; TRBD2 matches at 9 bases. The V segment lost 2 bases and the J segment 2 bases; nucleotides outside the gene matches: 7. CDR1 is SGHTA and CDR2 is FQGNSA in the germline V gene. This CDR3 contains 17 residues. CDR3 in DNA: TGTGCCAGCAGCTTACATAGCGGGAGACCCCCCTACAATGAGCAGTTCTTC. This translates into CASSLHSGRPPYNEQFF.

The chain recombines TRBV11-2 with TRBJ2-3; no clear D. CDR3 length equals 15 residues. Trimming took 1 base from V and 0 from J, leaving 8 bases between them. The germline V gene encodes CDR1 SGHAT and CDR2 FQNNGV. CDR3 loop: CASSLVGKSTDTQYF. In DNA, the CDR3 is TGTGCCAGCAGCTTAGTCGGAAAAAGCACAGATACGCAGTATTTT.

V usage is TRBV20-1 and J usage is TRBJ1-2, with 7 bases that match TRBD1. CDR3 size: 11 residues. V lost 8 bases, J lost 8 bases, and 8 bases stayed unmatched. Germline loops: CDR1 DFQATT, CDR2 SNEGSKA (reference sequence). The CDR3 region has the DNA TGCAGTACTGAGACAGGGTGGGGCTACACCTTC. It translates to CSTETGWGYTF.

This rearrangement joins TRBV7-2 to TRBJ1-6; D unresolved. Germline values: CDR1 SGHTA, CDR2 FQGNSA. There are 16 residues in the CDR3. Trimming removed 4 bases at V and 7 bases at J, with 17 bases between. The CDR3 DNA reads as TGTGCCAGCAGCTGGTCCCTGGCCCGGCCAAATTCACCCCTCCACTTT. This gives the protein CASSWSLARPNSPLHF.

The V call is TRBV12-3 or TRBV12-4, the J call TRBJ1-3; D remains unclear. The V and J ends lost 6 bases and 4 bases respectively, with 16 bases between them. This CDR3 contains 15 residues. The chain's CDR3 is CASRDLGGWGNTIYF. The CDR3, as DNA: TGTGCCAGCAGAGATCTCGGAGGTTGGGGAAACACCATATATTTT.

This clonotype was observed a few times. The V call is TRBV6-8, the J call TRBJ1-2; maybe TRBD1 (5 bases). The CDR3 covers 14 residues. Trimming pared 6 bases from V and 1 base from J, leaving 12 bases between. Germline V CDR1 and CDR2: MNHGY, SAAAGT. CDR3 nucleotides: TGTGCCAGCAGAAGAACAGGAGTTAACTATGGCTACACCTTC. Protein sequence: CASRRTGVNYGYTF.